The present T cell receptor beta chain was sequenced within a study of cytomegalovirus exposure and HLA in healthy donors. Study-wide results and caveats: CMV antigen specificity was confirmed in vitro for a few CMV-associated chains.

In the case of this clone: Antigen: not known.

Amplification used 60 Vbeta primers and 13 Jbeta primers. Clones were sequenced by immunoSEQ multiplex PCR, and TCRdb holds only the in-frame ones, with some missing. The sample has roughly 34,000 clones, roughly 88% seen once; the top ten hold approximately 4%. The germline V and J ends were trimmed by 4 bases and 3 bases, with 7 bases remaining between them. CDR1 SGHNT and CDR2 YYREEE come from the germline V gene (reference sequence). The CDR3 contains 12 residues. The TCR originated in a woman in her late teens or twenties in good health and CMV-seronegative. V usage is TRBV5-4 and J usage is TRBJ1-1; D remains ambiguous. The sample was PBMCs. The CDR3 region is CASSAQDTEAFF. The CDR3 DNA follows: TGTGCCAGCAGCGCGCAGGACACTGAAGCTTTCTTT.